This passage covers 8 T cell receptor beta chains from one sample sequenced in a study of cytomegalovirus exposure and HLA in healthy donors. The study ran its PCR with 60 Vbeta and 13 Jbeta primers. Clones were read by immunoSEQ multiplex PCR, and TCRdb kept only the in-frame ones, dropping some. The sample data list roughly 120,000 clones. The material sequenced was PBMCs. These receptors were taken from a man younger than 30 in good health and CMV-seronegative.

The chain uses TRBV4-2 and TRBJ2-3; D gene unclear. The germline CDR1 and CDR2 sequences are LGHNA and YNFKEQ. The V and J ends lost 1 base and 4 bases respectively, with 3 bases between them. The CDR3 is 12 amino acids. For the CDR3, the DNA is TGTGCCAGCAGCCAAGCATCAGATACGCAGTATTTT. The encoded protein is CASSQASDTQYF.

CDR3 in amino acids: CASSFPAGANVLTF. CDR3 bases: TGTGCCAGCAGCTTCCCAGCTGGGGCCAACGTCCTGACTTTC. The chain carries TRBV5-8 and TRBJ2-6; D remains unclear. V was clipped by 2 bases and J by 2 bases, with 5 bases between them. This CDR3 comprises 14 residues. Germline-derived CDR1 and CDR2 are SGHTS and YDEGEE.

The CDR3 loop reads CASSNQEGLTDTQYF. The CDR3 DNA reads as TGTGCCAGCTCAAACCAGGAGGGACTCACAGATACGCAGTATTTT. The chain carries TRBV18 and TRBJ2-3; tentative D call: TRBD2 (6 bases). With 5 bases removed from V and 2 bases from J, the gap between germline ends came to 14 bases. The CDR3 is made up of 15 amino acids. Germline CDR1 KGHSH, CDR2 LQKENI.

The V call is TRBV11-2, the J call TRBJ2-5; a weak D match, TRBD1 (7 bases). This CDR3 contains 19 residues. Trimming removed 1 base at V and 3 bases at J, with 24 bases between. Germline V lookup: CDR1 SGHAT, CDR2 FQNNGV. The CDR3 DNA is TGTGCCAGCAGCTTAGGACGCGGGACAGCTCGGGTGGGGGAAGAGACCCAGTACTTC. It translates to CASSLGRGTARVGEETQYF.

This chain connects TRBV5-1 to TRBJ1-2, with 9 positions matching TRBD1. Per the germline V gene, CDR1 is SGHRS and CDR2 is YFSETQ. V trimming: 6 bases; J trimming: 5 bases; junction bases outside the gene matches: 5. The CDR3 contains 13 residues. The DNA for the CDR3 is TGCGCCAGCAACCGGGGACAGGGATATGGCTACACCTTC. This gives the protein CASNRGQGYGYTF.

This rearrangement joins TRBV27 to TRBJ2-3; D is undetermined. V lost 5 bases, J lost 2 bases, and 8 bases lay in between. This CDR3 has 13 amino acids. Germline CDR1 reads MNHEY; CDR2 reads SMNVEV (reference sequence). This CDR3 is CASSLFLTDTQYF. The CDR3 nucleotides read TGTGCCAGCAGTCTCTTCCTCACAGATACGCAGTATTTT.

The rearrangement uses TRBV6-1 and TRBJ2-3, with D tentatively TRBD1 (5 bases). Between the trimmed V and J ends, which lost 9 bases and 5 bases, there was a span of 18 bases. Germline CDR1 and CDR2: MNHNS and SASEGT. The CDR3 has 14 amino acids. CDR3 DNA: TGTGCCAGTCAGGGAACGACGGGTCTAGATACGCAGTATTTT. It encodes CASQGTTGLDTQYF.

The chain recombines TRBV4-1 with TRBJ1-2; 11 nucleotides line up with TRBD1. Trimming took 6 bases from V and 4 from J; bases not matched to a gene: 1. This CDR3 contains 13 residues. Looked up from germline, CDR1 is MGHRA and CDR2 is YSYEKL. CDR3 coding DNA: TGCGCCAGCAGAGGGACAGGGGGCTATGGCTACACCTTC. This sequence encodes CASRGTGGYGYTF.